This passage covers 8 T cell receptor beta chains from one sample sequenced in a study of tumor and adjacent non-tumor tissue in lung cancer. This sample's RNA came from whole unsorted tissue. This non-tumor lung sample came from over 3 cm beyond the tumor edge. TCRbeta libraries were built with three rounds of nested PCR, modified from ARM-PCR. TCRdb re-derived calls from the multiplex PCR reads in MiXCR, one entry per CDR3 protein. The sample has more than 85,000 distinct CDR3 sequences, more than 55% seen once. Sequencing used distant non-tumor lung tissue. Receptors originate from a man aged 25 to 45 with non-small cell lung cancer.

Details on this clonotype: The junction and the germline gene differ at one end; a read error may be behind it. The chain couples TRBV24-1 to TRBJ2-3, with D perhaps TRBD2 (7 bases). The germline V gene has CDR1 KGHDR and CDR2 SFDVKD. This CDR3 has 14 amino acids. The CDR3 DNA reads as TGTACCACCACTGAAGGGAGGGGGACAGATACGCAGTATTTT. Its protein product is CTTTEGRGTDTQYF.

Points on this clonotype: At one boundary the junction diverges from the germline segment, which might be a read error. This sequence joins TRBV12-5 and TRBJ2-2; a weak D match, TRBD1 (5 bases). Germline loops: CDR1 LGHNT, CDR2 FRNRAP. This CDR3 is 15 amino acids long. CDR3 residues: CTSGPMDTHTEELFF. The DNA of the CDR3 is TGTACAAGTGGTCCCATGGACACGCACACCGAGGAGCTGTTTTTT.

This clonotype has a count of ten or more. The junction departs from germline at one end; a sequencing error may be responsible. The chain recombines TRBV5-6 with TRBJ2-7, with D tentatively TRBD2 (5 bases). The length of the CDR3 is 13 residues. Germline V CDR1 and CDR2: SGHDT, YYEEEE. The CDR3 nucleotides read TGCGCCAGCAGTCTGGGAGTCTCCTACGAGCAGTACTTC. Translation gives CASSLGVSYEQYF.

Points on this clonotype: This is likely a read error, given that the CDR3 carries no conserved phenylalanine or tryptophan at its end. The DNA is left out, because the CDR3 cannot be placed on it with certainty; the CDR3 is given as TCRdb lists it. The chain has TRBV6-5 and TRBJ2-1; TRBD1 is taken as the D call from the table, unchecked against the DNA. Looked up from germline, CDR1 is MNHEY and CDR2 is SVGAGI. Ends included, the CDR3 has 15 residues. CDR3: CASSAFGASYNEHLL.

Remarks on this clonotype: A read error may be the cause here, since a much bigger clone is one base away. The rearrangement links TRBV10-2 to TRBJ1-4; D is unresolved. Germline CDR1 is WSHSY and CDR2 is SAAADI. CDR3 length equals 13 residues. CDR3 sequence (DNA): TGCACCAGCAGAATGCAGTACGGTGAAAAACTGTTTTTT. It translates to CTSRMQYGEKLFF.

This chain connects TRBV4-2 to TRBJ2-7; 7 bases line up with TRBD2. Looked up from germline, CDR1 is LGHNA and CDR2 is YNFKEQ. With V trimmed by 5 bases and J by 0 bases, 10 bases remained unmatched. CDR3 length: 16 residues. The CDR3 nucleotides read TGTGCCAGCAGCTACCCGGGGGGTGCCAGCTCCTACGAGCAGTACGTC. It translates to CASSYPGGASSYEQYV.

On this clonotype itself: A read error is possible here, since a much larger clone lies one base away. The V gene is TRBV20-1, the J gene TRBJ2-4, with D perhaps given as TRBD1 or TRBD2 (5 bases each). Germline lookup yields CDR1 DFQATT and CDR2 SNEGSKA (reference sequence). The CDR3 is 13 residues long. Trimming pared 6 bases from V and 7 bases from J, leaving 16 bases between. The CDR3 protein is CSAEVVGVNIQYF. The DNA for the CDR3 is TGCAGTGCCGAGGTTGTGGGGGTCAACATTCAGTACTTC.

This clonotype occurred once. The CDR3 carries no conserved terminal phenylalanine or tryptophan, so it likely arises from a read error. This rearrangement joins TRBV4-1 to TRBJ2-3; D possibly corresponds to TRBD2 (5 bases). V shed 6 bases and J shed 2 bases, with 18 bases lying between them. Per the germline V gene, CDR1 is MGHRA and CDR2 is YSYEKL. The CDR3 runs to 16 residues. CDR3 sequence: CASRPSDYQNTDTQYY. The CDR3 DNA reads as TGCGCCAGCAGACCCAGTGACTACCAGAACACAGATACGCAGTATTAT.